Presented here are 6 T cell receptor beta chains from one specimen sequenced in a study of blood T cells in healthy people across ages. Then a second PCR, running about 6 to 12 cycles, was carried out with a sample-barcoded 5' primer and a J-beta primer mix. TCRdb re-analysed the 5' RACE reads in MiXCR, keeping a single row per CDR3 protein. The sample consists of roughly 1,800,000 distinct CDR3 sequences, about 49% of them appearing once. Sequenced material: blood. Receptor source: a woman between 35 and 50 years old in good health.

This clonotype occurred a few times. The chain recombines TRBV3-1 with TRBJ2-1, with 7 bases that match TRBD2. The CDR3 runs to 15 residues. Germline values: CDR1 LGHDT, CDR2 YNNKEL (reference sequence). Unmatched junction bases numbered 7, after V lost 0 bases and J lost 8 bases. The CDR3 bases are TGTGCCAGCAGCCAAGACAACCGGGAGGCTCATGAGCAGTTCTTC. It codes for CASSQDNREAHEQFF.

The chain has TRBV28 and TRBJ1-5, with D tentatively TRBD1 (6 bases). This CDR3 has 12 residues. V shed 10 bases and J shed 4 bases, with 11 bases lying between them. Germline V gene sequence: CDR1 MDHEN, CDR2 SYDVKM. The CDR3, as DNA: TGTGCCATCAGGGGACATAATCAGCCCCAGCATTTT. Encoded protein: CAIRGHNQPQHF.

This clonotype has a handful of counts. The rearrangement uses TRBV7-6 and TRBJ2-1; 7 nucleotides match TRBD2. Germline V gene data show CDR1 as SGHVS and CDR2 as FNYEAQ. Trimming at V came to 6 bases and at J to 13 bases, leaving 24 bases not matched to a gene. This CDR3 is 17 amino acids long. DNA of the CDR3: TGTGCCAGCAGTCCTACTTCGGGGAGCGGGGTCCCCACGAAACAGTTCTTC. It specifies CASSPTSGSGVPTKQFF.

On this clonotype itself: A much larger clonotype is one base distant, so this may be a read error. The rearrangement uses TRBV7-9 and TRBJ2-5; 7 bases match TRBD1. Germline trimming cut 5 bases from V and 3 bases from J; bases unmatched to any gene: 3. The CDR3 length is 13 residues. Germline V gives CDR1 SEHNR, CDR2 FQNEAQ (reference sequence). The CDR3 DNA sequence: TGTGCCAGCAGCGATGGACAGGAAGAGACCCAGTACTTC. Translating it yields CASSDGQEETQYF. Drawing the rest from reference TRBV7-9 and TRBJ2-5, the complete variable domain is DTGVSQNPRHKITKRGQNVTFRCDPISEHNRLYWYRQTLGQGPEFLTYFQNEAQLEKSRLLSDRFSAERPKGSFSTLEIQRTEQGDSAMYLCASSDGQEETQYFGPGTRLLVL.

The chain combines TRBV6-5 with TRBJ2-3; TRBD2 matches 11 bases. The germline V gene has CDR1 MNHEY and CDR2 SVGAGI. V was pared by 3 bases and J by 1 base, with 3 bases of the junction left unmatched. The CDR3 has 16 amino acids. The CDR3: CASSYLTSGGTDTQYF. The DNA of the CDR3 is TGTGCCAGCAGTTATTTGACTAGCGGGGGCACAGATACGCAGTATTTT.

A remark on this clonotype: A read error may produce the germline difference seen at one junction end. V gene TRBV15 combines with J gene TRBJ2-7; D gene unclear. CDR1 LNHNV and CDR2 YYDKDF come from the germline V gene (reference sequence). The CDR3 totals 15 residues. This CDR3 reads CTTSAPRSFSYEQYF. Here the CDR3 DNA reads TGTACCACCAGCGCCCCCAGAAGCTTCTCCTACGAGCAGTACTTC.